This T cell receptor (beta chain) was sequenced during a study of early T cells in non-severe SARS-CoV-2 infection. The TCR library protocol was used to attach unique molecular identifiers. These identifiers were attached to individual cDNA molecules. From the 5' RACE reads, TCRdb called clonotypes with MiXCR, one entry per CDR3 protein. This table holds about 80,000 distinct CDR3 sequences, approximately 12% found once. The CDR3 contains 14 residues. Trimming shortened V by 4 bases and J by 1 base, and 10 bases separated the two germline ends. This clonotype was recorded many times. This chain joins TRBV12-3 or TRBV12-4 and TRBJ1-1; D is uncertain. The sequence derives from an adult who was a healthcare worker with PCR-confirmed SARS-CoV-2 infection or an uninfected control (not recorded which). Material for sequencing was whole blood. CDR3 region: CASSSWRQNTEAFF. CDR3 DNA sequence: TGTGCCAGCAGTTCTTGGCGGCAGAACACTGAAGCTTTCTTT.